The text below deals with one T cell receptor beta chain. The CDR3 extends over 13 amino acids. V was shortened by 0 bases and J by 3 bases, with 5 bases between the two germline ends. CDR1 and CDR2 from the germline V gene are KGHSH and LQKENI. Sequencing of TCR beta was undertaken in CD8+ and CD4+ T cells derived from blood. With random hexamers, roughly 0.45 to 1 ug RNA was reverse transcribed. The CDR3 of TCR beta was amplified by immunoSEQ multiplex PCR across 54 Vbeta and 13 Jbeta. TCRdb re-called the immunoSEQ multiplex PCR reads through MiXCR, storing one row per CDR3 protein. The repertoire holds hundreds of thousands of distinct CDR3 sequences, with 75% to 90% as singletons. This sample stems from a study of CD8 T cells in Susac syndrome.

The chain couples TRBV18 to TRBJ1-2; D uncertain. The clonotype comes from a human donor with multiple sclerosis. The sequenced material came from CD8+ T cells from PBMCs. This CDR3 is CASSPPTDYGYTF. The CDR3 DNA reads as TGTGCCAGCTCACCACCTACAGACTATGGCTACACCTTC.